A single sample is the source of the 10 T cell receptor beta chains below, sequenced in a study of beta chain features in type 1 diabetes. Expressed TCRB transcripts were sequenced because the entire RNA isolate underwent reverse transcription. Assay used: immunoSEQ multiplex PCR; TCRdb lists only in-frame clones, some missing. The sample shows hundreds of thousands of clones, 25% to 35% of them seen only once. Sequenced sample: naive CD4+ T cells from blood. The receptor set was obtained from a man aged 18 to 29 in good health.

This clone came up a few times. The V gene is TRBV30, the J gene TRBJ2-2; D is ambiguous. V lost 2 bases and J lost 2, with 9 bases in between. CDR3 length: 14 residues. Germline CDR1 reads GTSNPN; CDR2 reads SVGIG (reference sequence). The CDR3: CAWSLGDNTGELFF. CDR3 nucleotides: TGTGCCTGGAGTTTGGGCGACAACACCGGGGAGCTGTTTTTT.

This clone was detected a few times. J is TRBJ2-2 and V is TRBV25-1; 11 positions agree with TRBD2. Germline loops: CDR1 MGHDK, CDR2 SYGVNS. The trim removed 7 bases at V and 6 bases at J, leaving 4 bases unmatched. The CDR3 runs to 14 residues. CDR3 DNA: TGTGCCAGCACGGGTAGCGGGAGGGCCGGGGAGCTGTTTTTT. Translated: CASTGSGRAGELFF.

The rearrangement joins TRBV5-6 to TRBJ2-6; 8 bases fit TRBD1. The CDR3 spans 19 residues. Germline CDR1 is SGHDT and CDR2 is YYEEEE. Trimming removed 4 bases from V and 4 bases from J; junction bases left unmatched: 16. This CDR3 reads CASSPTRDRGVSGANVLTF. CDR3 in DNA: TGTGCCAGCAGCCCTACCCGAGACAGGGGAGTCTCCGGGGCCAACGTCCTGACTTTC.

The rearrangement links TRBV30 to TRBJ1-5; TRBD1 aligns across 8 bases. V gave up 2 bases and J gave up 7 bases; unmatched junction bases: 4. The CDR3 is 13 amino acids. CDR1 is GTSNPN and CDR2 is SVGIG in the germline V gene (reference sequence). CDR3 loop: CAWSQGAGQPQHF. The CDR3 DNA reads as TGTGCCTGGAGTCAGGGGGCTGGGCAGCCCCAGCATTTT.

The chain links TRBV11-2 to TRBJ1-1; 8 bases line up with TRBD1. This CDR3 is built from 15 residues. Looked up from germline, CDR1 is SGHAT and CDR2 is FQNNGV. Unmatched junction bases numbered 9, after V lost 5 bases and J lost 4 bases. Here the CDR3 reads CASSLDPDRGTEAFF. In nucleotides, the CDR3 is TGTGCCAGCAGCCTCGATCCCGACAGGGGCACTGAAGCTTTCTTT.

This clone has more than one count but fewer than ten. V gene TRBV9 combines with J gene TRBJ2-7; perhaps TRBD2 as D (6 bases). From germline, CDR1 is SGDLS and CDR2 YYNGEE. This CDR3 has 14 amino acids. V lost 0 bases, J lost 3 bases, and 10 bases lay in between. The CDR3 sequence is CASSVAPAGYEQYF. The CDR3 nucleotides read TGTGCCAGCAGCGTAGCTCCAGCGGGCTACGAGCAGTACTTC.

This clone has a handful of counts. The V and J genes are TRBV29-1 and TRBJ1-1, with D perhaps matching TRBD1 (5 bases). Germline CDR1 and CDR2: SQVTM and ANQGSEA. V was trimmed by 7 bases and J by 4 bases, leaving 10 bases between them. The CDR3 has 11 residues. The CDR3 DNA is TGCAGCGGGGACGCGGGCACTGAAGCTTTCTTT. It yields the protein CSGDAGTEAFF.

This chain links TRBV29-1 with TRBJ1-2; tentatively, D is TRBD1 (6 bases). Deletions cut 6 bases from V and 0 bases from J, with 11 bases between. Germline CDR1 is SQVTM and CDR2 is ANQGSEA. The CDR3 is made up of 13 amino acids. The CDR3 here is CSVGPGANYGYTF. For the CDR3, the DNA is TGCAGCGTAGGGCCAGGGGCTAACTATGGCTACACCTTC.

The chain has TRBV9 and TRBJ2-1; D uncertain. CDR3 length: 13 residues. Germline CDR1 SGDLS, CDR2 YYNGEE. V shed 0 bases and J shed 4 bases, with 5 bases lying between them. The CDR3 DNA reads TGTGCCAGCAGCGTAGTTAGTTACAATGAGCAGTTCTTC. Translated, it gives CASSVVSYNEQFF.

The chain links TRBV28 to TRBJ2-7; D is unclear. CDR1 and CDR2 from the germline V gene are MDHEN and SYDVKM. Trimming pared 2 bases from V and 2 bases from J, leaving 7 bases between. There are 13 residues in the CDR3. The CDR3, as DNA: TGTGCCAGCAGTTTACGGTTCCCCTACGAGCAGTACTTC. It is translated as CASSLRFPYEQYF.